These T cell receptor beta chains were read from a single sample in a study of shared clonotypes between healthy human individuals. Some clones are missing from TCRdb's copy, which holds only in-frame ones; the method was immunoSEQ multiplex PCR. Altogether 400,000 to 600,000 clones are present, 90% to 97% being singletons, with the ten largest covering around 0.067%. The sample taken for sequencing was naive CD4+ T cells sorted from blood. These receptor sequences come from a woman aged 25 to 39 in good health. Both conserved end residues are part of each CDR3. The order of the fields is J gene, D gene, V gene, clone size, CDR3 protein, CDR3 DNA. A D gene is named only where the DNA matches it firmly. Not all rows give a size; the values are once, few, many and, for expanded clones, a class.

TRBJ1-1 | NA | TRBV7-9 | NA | CASSSAPNTEAFF | TGTGCCAGCAGCTCTGCCCCCAACACTGAAGCTTTCTTT
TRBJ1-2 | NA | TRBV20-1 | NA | CSANGPGGYTF | TGCAGTGCTAACGGACCTGGCGGCTACACCTTC
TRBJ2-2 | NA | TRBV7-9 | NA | CASSRDLNTGELFF | TGTGCCAGCAGCCGGGACTTGAACACCGGGGAGCTGTTTTTT
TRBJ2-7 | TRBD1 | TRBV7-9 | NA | CASSAGTGSYEQYF | TGTGCCAGCAGCGCCGGGACAGGGTCCTACGAGCAGTACTTC
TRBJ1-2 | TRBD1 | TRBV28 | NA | CASSSRGNYGYTF | TGTGCCAGCAGTTCCAGGGGGAACTATGGCTACACCTTC
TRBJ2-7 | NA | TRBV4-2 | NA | CASSQDPGSFYEQYF | TGTGCCAGCAGCCAAGATCCCGGGAGCTTCTACGAGCAGTACTTC
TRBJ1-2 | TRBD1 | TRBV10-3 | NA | CAISATGVSGYTF | TGTGCCATCAGTGCGACAGGGGTGTCTGGCTACACCTTC
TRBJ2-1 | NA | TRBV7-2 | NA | CASSLVAGTLYNEQFF | TGTGCCAGCAGCTTAGTGGCCGGGACACTCTACAATGAGCAGTTCTTC
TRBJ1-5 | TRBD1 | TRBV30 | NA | CAWSAGGSSNQPQHF | TGTGCCTGGAGTGCAGGGGGTTCTTCCAATCAGCCCCAGCATTTT
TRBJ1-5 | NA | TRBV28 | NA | CASSPPLIQPQHF | TGTGCCAGCAGTCCCCCTCTTATTCAGCCCCAGCATTTT
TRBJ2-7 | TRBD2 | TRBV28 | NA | CASSRGGGYSYEQYF | TGTGCCAGCAGCCGCGGGGGGGGCTACTCCTACGAGCAGTACTTC
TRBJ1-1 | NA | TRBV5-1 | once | CASQELNTEAFF | TGCGCCAGCCAGGAGCTTAACACTGAAGCTTTCTTT
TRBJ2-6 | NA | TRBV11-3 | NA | CASSPRGSGANVLTF | TGTGCCAGCAGCCCCCGAGGATCTGGGGCCAACGTCCTGACTTTC
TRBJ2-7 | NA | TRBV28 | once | CASSGAPHEQYF | TGTGCCAGCAGTGGGGCTCCCCACGAGCAGTACTTC
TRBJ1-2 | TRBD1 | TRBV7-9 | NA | CASSPVGTAGYTF | TGTGCCAGCAGCCCAGTGGGGACAGCTGGCTACACCTTC
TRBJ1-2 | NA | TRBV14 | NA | CASSTDRAFGYTF | TGTGCCAGCAGCACCGACCGGGCATTTGGCTACACCTTC
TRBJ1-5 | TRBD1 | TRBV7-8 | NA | CASSLASGTGSRNQPQHF | TGTGCCAGCAGCCTTGCCTCCGGGACAGGGTCGCGCAATCAGCCCCAGCATTTT
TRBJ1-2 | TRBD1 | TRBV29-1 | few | CSVDHTSGQGNLGYTF | TGCAGCGTTGATCATACCTCCGGACAGGGTAATCTGGGCTACACCTTC
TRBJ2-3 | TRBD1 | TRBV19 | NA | CASRMTGADTQYF | TGTGCCAGTAGGATGACAGGGGCGGATACGCAGTATTTT
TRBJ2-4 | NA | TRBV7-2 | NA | CASSLALAPGNKYF | TGTGCCAGCAGCTTAGCGCTGGCCCCGGGTAATAAGTACTTC
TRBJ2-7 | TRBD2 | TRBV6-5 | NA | CASSPPGGNIEQYF | TGTGCCAGCAGCCCACCGGGGGGGAATATTGAGCAGTACTTC
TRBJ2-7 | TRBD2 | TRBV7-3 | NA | CASSKSKLANEQYF | TGTGCCAGCAGCAAATCGAAACTAGCGAACGAGCAGTACTTC
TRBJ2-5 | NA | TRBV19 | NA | CASSRRGRGSFSETQYF | TGTGCCAGTAGCCGCAGGGGGCGCGGGAGCTTTTCGGAGACCCAGTACTTC
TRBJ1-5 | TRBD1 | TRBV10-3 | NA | CAISALGTGNQPQHF | TGTGCCATCAGTGCGTTAGGGACAGGGAATCAGCCCCAGCATTTT
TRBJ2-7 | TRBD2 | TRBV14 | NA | CASSQVFSGVSSYEQYF | TGTGCCAGCAGCCAAGTCTTCAGCGGGGTGAGCTCCTACGAGCAGTACTTC
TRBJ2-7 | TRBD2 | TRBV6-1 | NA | CASSVPGLAGGSYEQYF | TGTGCCAGCAGTGTCCCGGGACTAGCGGGAGGGTCCTACGAGCAGTACTTC
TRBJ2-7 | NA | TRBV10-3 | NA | CAISWRESHEQYF | TGTGCCATATCCTGGCGGGAATCTCACGAGCAGTACTTC
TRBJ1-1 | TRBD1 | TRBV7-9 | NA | CASSLSGTGAFTEAFF | TGTGCCAGCAGCTTAAGTGGGACAGGGGCTTTCACTGAAGCTTTCTTT
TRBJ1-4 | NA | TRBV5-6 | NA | CASSLTVLPNEKLFF | TGTGCCAGCAGCTTGACAGTCCTACCTAATGAAAAACTGTTTTTT
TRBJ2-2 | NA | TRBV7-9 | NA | CASSASPGVTTGELFF | TGTGCCAGCAGCGCTTCCCCGGGAGTTACCACCGGGGAGCTGTTTTTT
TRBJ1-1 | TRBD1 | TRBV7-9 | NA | CASTQWDRKNTEAFF | TGTGCCAGCACTCAATGGGACAGAAAGAACACTGAAGCTTTCTTT
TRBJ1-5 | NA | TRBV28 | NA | CASRTGLNQPQHF | TGTGCCAGCAGAACAGGCTTAAATCAGCCCCAGCATTTT
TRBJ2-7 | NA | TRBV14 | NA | CASSHRFGTGTYEQYF | TGTGCCAGCAGCCATCGATTCGGGACCGGCACCTACGAGCAGTACTTC
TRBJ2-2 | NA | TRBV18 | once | CASSPPGSGELFF | TGTGCCAGCTCACCACCCGGGTCCGGGGAGCTGTTTTTT
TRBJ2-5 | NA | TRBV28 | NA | CASMDSSAQETQYF | TGTGCCAGCATGGATTCTTCGGCTCAAGAGACCCAGTACTTC
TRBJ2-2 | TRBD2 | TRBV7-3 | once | CASSLWSSGRANTGELFF | TGTGCCAGCAGCTTATGGTCTAGCGGGAGGGCCAACACCGGGGAGCTGTTTTTT
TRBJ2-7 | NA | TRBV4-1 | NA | CASSHSTVGGGTLVYEQYF | TGCGCCAGCAGCCACTCTACGGTCGGAGGTGGGACCCTAGTCTACGAGCAGTACTTC
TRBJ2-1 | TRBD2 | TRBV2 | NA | CASSPRLAGDDEQFF | TGTGCCAGCAGCCCAAGACTAGCGGGAGACGATGAGCAGTTCTTC
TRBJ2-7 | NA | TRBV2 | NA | CASSWSNYEQYF | TGTGCCAGCAGTTGGTCCAACTACGAGCAGTACTTC
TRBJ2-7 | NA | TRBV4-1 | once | CASSQYRRGAERPGDYEQYF | TGCGCCAGCAGCCAATACCGTCGGGGAGCAGAGCGGCCGGGGGATTACGAGCAGTACTTC
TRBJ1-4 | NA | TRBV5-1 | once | CASSLRAHRDEKLFF | TGCGCCAGCAGCTTGAGGGCACATCGGGATGAAAAACTGTTTTTT